This T cell receptor beta chain came from a study of T cells in Graves' hyperthyroidism and ophthalmopathy. Germline assignment: CDR1 SEHNR and CDR2 FQNEAQ (reference sequence). The CDR3 is made up of 15 amino acids. Amplified TCR beta CDR3 regions derived from RNA transcripts. TCR CDR3 regions were first amplified by RT-PCR with HTBI primers. Each CDR3 protein is one row after TCRdb ran MiXCR on the multiplex PCR reads. The sample carries about 540,000 distinct CDR3 sequences, about 45% recorded once. Over 18 months, lack of ophthalmopathy progression marked Graves' hyperthyroidism as stable. Diagnosis relied on clinical symptoms, serum thyroxine and TRAb, thyroid ultrasound and orbital computed tomography. Notes on this clonotype: Relative to the germline gene, one junction end is altered; a read error may explain this.

The clonotype comes from a woman younger than 35 with Graves' hyperthyroidism. The chain joins TRBV7-9 to TRBJ1-3, with D tentatively TRBD1 (5 bases). Sample: peripheral blood or thyroid tissue (not recorded which). This CDR3 reads CATSPGRNSGNTIYF. CDR3 DNA: TGTGCCACCAGCCCGGGACGGAACTCTGGAAACACCATATATTTT.